What follows describes a single T cell receptor beta chain. Its target antigen remains unknown. No base quality information exists; no much larger clone differs at one position. Read against the paper, the sample's time point label means: baseline, week 1 (first vaccination visit). The sample's treatment or condition label is to be understood as: pre-vaccination baseline after standard-of-care therapy. Newly diagnosed WHO grade 3 or 4 IDH1-mutant astrocytomas showing loss of nuclear ATRX were present in the donors. The samples were drawn from NOA16, a multicentre, single-arm, open-label phase I trial in Germany that tested a mutant IDH1 peptide vaccine in humans for the first time. For immunogenicity testing, the blood drawn at visit V03 was used as the baseline sample. Genomic DNA for TCRB sequencing was extracted from EDTA blood using the DNeasy Blood and Tissue Kit. From its cysteine to its phenylalanine, the CDR3 spans 13 amino acids. Only the CDR3 part of the read is kept: 39 bases, read in frame from the first base. CDR1 MNHNY and CDR2 SVGAGI are derived from the germline V gene (reference sequence). Between the V and J ends, shortened by 1 base and 5 bases respectively, the junction contains 8 bases.

Libraries were made using the immunoSEQ multiplex PCR assay. Following the manufacturer's protocol, the hsTCRB Kit was used to amplify rearranged TCR beta chain sequences. TCRB libraries were sequenced on an Illumina MiSeq. Per the source publication's procedure: The proprietary platform of the kit vendor was used for demultiplexing, trimming and gene mapping. This immuneACCESS table, as held by TCRdb, lists in-frame sequences with V and J called but not all clones. Of the missing ones, under half trace to an unresolved V gene in checked studies; the others have no known cause. V and J calls and clone size are copied from that table; D and trimming were computed from the DNA. In all, the sample holds around 67,000 clones, and about 83% of those were seen once. 4.6% of the sample rests with the top ten. The sample belongs to a study of a mutant IDH1 vaccine in newly diagnosed glioma (dated by TCRdb to 2020 to 2023). Concerning the study at large: Of the roughly 31 treated patients, approximately 60% were male and approximately 40% were female, and the mean age was 40.4 years. Prior to enrollment, standard therapy consisting of radiotherapy alone, temozolomide alone, or radiochemotherapy with temozolomide had been administered to patients, with the combination being received by most patients. Peripheral blood was drawn at six visits: V03 (baseline), V05, V07, V10, V12 and V13. Longitudinal TCRB deep sequencing was performed for about two dozen treated patients wherever samples were available for exploratory analyses.

What the research found in general, with its limitations: It was noted by the authors that analyses of patient blood samples could not be reproduced owing to sample limitations. Immune responses induced by the vaccine were seen in over 90% of patients across multiple MHC alleles. Availability determined which PBMC samples were chosen for TCRB deep sequencing. No apparent relationship was observed between pseudoprogression and alterations in the top peripheral T cell clonotypes detected by TCRB sequencing.

The origin of this receptor is a woman younger than 30 with glioma. Some clones in this sample may be carry-over from other donors' samples. The source was peripheral blood mononuclear cells (PBMCs), collected from a glioma patient treated with radiotherapy, temozolomide or both. The chain is assembled from TRBV6-6 and TRBJ2-5; the D gene lacks a confident call. The DNA sequence is TGTGCCAGCAGTTACTTCGGCGTTGAGACCCAGTACTTC. It encodes CASSYFGVETQYF.